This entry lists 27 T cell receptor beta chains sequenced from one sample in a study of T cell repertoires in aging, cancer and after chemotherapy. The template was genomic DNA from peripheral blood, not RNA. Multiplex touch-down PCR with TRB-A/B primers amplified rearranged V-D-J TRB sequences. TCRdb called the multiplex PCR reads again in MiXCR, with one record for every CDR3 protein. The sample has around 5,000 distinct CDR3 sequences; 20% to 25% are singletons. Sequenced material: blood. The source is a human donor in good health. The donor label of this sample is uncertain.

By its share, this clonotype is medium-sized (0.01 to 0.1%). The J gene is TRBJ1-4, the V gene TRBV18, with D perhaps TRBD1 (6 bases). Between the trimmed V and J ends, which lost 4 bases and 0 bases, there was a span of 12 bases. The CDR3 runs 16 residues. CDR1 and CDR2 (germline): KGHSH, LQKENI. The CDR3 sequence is CASSLRDIATNEKLFF. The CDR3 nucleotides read TGTGCCAGCTCACTCCGGGACATAGCAACTAATGAAAAACTGTTTTTT.

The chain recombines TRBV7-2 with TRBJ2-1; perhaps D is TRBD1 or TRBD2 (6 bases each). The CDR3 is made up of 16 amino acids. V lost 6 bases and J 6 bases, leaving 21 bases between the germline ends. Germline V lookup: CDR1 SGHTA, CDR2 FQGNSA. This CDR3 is CASRSLWSGAGNEQFF. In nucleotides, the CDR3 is TGTGCCAGCAGGTCCCTATGGTCGGGGGCGGGCAATGAGCAGTTCTTC.

The DNA of the CDR3 is TGCAGTGCTAGCAGGGGGACTGAAGCTTTCTTT. It yields the protein CSASRGTEAFF. The V call is TRBV20-1, the J call TRBJ1-1, with 7 bases that match TRBD1. The V gene's germline CDR1 is DFQATT and CDR2 SNEGSKA (reference sequence). Trimming removed 3 bases from V and 5 bases from J; junction bases left unmatched: 0. CDR3 length: 11 amino acids.

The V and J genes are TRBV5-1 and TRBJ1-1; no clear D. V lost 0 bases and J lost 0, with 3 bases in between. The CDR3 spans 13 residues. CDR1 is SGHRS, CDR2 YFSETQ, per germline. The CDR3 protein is CASSLDVNTEAFF. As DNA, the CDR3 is TGCGCCAGCAGCTTGGACGTGAACACTGAAGCTTTCTTT.

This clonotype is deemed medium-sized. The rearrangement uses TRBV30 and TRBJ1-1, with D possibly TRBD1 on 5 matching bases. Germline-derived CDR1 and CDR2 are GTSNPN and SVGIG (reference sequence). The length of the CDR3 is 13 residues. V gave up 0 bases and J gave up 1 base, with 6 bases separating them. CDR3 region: CAWSVQGNTEAFF. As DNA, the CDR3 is TGTGCCTGGAGTGTCCAGGGGAACACTGAAGCTTTCTTT.

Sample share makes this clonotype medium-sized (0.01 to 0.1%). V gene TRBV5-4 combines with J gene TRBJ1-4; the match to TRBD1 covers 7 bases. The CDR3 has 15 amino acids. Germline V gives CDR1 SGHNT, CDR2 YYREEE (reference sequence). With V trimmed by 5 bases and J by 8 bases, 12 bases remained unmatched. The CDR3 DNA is TGTGCCAGCAGGAGGAACGACAGGGTTGACGAAAAACTGTTTTTT. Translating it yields CASRRNDRVDEKLFF.

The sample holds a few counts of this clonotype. CDR3 region: CASSEGQTYQPQHF. DNA for the CDR3: TGTGCCAGCTCAGAGGGACAGACCTATCAGCCCCAGCATTTT. This chain joins TRBV18 and TRBJ1-5; 7 nucleotides align to TRBD1. This CDR3 has 14 residues. Germline CDR1 reads KGHSH; CDR2 reads LQKENI. The V gene end was trimmed by 5 bases and the J gene end by 5 bases; junction bases not matched to a gene: 6.

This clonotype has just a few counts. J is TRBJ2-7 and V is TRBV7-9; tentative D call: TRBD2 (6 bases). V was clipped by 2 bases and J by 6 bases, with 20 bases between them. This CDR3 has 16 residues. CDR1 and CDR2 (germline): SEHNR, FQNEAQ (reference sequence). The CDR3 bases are TGTGCCAGCAGCTTACTTCCCGGGAGCGATAGCTCCGAGCAGTACTTC. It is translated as CASSLLPGSDSSEQYF.

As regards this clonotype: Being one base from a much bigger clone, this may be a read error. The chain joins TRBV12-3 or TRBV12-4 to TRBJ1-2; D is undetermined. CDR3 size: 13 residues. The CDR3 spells CASNLSPSSGYTF. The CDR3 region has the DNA TGTGCCAGCAATTTATCCCCGTCTAGTGGCTACACCTTC.

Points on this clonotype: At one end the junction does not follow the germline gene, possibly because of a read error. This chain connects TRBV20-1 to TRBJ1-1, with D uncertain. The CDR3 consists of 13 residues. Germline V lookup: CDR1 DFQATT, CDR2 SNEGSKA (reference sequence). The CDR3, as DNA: TGCAGTGCCTTGGGAAGTGGGCATACTGAAGTTTTCTTT. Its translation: CSALGSGHTEVFF.

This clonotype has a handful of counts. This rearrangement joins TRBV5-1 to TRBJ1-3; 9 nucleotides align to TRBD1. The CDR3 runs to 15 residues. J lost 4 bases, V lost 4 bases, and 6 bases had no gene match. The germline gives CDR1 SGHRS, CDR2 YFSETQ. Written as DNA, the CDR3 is TGCGCCAGCAGCGTCTGGGGACAGGGCGGAAACACCATATATTTT. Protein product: CASSVWGQGGNTIYF.

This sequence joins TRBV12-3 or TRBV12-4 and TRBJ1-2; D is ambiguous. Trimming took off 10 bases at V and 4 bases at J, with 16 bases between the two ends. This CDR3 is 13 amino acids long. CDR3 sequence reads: CATKAAVAYGYTF. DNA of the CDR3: TGTGCCACTAAAGCCGCTGTTGCCTATGGCTACACCTTC.

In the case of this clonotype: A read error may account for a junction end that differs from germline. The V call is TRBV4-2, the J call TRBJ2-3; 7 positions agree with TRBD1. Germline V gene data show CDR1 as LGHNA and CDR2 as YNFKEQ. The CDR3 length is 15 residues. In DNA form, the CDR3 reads TGCGCCAGCAGCCAAGAAGGGGGCTCGACAGATACGCAGTATTTT. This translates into CASSQEGGSTDTQYF.

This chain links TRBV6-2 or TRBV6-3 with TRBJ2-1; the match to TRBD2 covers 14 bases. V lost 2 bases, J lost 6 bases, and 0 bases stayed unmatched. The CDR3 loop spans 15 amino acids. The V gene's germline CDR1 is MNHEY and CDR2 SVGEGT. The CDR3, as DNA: TGTGCCAGCAGTTACGGGACTAGCGGGGGCAATGAGCAGTTCTTC. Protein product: CASSYGTSGGNEQFF.

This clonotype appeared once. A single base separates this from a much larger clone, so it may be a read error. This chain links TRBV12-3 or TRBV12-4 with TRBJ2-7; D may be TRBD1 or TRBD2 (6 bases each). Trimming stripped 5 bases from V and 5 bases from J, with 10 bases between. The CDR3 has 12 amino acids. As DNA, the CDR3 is TGTGCCAGCAGTGAGGGGGGTGACGAGCAGTACTTC. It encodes CASSEGGDEQYF.

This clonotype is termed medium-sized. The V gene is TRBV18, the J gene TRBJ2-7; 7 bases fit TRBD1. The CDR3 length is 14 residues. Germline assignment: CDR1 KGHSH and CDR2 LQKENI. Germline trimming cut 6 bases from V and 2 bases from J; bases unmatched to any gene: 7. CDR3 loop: CASSPAGGAYEQYF. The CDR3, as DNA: TGTGCCAGCTCCCCCGCAGGGGGAGCCTACGAGCAGTACTTC. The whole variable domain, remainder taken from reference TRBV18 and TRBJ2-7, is NAGVMQNPRHLVRRRGQEARLRCSPMKGHSHVYWYRQLPEEGLKFMVYLQKENIIDESGMPKERFSAEFPKEGPSILRIQQVVRGDSAAYFCASSPAGGAYEQYFGPGTRLTVT.

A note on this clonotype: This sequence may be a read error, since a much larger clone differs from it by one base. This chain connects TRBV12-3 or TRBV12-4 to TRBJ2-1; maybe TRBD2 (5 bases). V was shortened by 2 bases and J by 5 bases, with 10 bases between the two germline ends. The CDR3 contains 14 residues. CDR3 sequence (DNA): TGTGCCAGCAGTTTACGACGGGAAGACAATGAGCAGTTCTTC. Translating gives CASSLRREDNEQFF.

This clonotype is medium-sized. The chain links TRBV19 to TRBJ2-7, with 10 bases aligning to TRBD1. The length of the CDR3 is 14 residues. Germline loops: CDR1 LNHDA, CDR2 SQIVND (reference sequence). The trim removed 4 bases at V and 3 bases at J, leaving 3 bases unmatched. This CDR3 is CASSTGTGDYEQYF. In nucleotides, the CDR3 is TGTGCCAGTAGTACAGGGACAGGGGACTACGAGCAGTACTTC.

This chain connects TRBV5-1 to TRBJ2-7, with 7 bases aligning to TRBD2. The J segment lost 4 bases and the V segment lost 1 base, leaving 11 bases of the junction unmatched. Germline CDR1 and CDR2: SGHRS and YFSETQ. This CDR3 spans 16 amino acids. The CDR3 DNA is TGCGCCAGCAGCTTGCTCGAGGGCGGGAGAGAGTACGAGCAGTACTTC. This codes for CASSLLEGGREYEQYF.

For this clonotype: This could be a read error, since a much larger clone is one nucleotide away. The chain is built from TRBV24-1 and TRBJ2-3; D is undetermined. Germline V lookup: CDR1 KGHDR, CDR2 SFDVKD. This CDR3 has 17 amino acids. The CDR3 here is CATSAQSGPGYTDMQYF. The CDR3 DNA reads TGTGCCACCAGTGCTCAATCGGGTCCCGGTTACACAGATATGCAGTATTTT.

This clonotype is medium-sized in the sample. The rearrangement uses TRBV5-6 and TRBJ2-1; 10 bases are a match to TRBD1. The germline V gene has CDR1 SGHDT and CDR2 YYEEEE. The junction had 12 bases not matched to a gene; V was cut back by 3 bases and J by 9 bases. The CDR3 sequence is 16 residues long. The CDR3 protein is CASSSTGTGVLGEQFF. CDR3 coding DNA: TGTGCCAGCAGCTCGACCGGGACAGGGGTCTTGGGTGAGCAGTTCTTC.

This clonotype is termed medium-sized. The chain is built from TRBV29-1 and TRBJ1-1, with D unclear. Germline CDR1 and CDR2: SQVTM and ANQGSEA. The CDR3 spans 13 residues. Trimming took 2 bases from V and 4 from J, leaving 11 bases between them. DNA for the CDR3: TGCAGCGTTGAATCCGGGCTGGGCACTGAAGCTTTCTTT. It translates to CSVESGLGTEAFF. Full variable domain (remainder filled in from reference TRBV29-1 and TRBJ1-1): SAVISQKPSRDICQRGTSLTIQCQVDSQVTMMFWYRQQPGQSLTLIATANQGSEATYESGFVIDKFPISRPNLTFSTLTVSNMSPEDSSIYLCSVESGLGTEAFFGQGTRLTVV.

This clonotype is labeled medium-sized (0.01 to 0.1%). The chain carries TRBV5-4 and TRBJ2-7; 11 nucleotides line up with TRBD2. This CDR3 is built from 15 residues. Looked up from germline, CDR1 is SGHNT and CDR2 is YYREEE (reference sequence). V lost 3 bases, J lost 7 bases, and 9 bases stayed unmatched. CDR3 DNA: TGTGCCAGCAGCTCCAAGGAACTAGCGGGAGAAGAGCAGTACTTC. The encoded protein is CASSSKELAGEEQYF.

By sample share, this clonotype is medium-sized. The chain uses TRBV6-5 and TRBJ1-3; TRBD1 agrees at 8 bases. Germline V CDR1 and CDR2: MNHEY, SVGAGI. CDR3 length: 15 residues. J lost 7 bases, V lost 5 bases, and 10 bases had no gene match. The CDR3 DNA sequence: TGTGCCAGCAGTCCTGCCCCGGACAGGGCGAACACCATATATTTT. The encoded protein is CASSPAPDRANTIYF.

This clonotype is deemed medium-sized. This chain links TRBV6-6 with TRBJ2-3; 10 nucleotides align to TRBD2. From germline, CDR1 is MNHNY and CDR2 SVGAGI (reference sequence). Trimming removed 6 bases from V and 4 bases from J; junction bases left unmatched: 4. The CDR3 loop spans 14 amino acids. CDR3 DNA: TGTGCCAGCAGCCGGACTAGCGGATCAGATACGCAGTATTTT. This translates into CASSRTSGSDTQYF.

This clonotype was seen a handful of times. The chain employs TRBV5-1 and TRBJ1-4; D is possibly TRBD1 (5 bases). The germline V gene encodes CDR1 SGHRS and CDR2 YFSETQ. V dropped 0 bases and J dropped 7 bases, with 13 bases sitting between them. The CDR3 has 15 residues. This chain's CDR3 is CASSLVGDRGEKLFF. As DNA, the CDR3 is TGCGCCAGCAGCTTGGTCGGGGATAGGGGTGAAAAACTGTTTTTT.

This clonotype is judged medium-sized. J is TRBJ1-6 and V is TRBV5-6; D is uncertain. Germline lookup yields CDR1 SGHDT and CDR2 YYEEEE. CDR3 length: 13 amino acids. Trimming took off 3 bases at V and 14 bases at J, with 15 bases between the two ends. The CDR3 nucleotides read TGTGCCAGCAGCTCGCTACAGCTATCAACCCTCCACTTT. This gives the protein CASSSLQLSTLHF. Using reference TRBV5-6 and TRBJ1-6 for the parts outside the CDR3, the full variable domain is DAGVTQSPTHLIKTRGQQVTLRCSPKSGHDTVSWYQQALGQGPQFIFQYYEEEERQRGNFPDRFSGHQFPNYSSELNVNALLLGDSALYLCASSSLQLSTLHFGNGTRLTVT.